This T cell receptor beta chain appears in the sequencing data of a study of cytotoxic CD8 clonotypes in ibrutinib-treated CLL (dated by TCRdb to the early 2020s). Context from the whole study: The cohort had about a dozen relapsed/refractory and around 16 treatment-naive patients; 17 to 18 were IGHV unmutated. Samples at response were collected after a median of about 13 months of treatment, with a range of about 6 to 36 months. Partial responses were observed in approximately 24 patients and complete responses in 2; after a median follow-up of roughly 62 months, remission was maintained in around 14 patients and progression was observed in roughly twelve. Every remission and progressive disease sample was obtained while ibrutinib was still being received by the patients. Longitudinal samples were obtainable from about 30% of the roughly 90 participants in the trial. Cryopreserved peripheral blood mononuclear cells were collected at three points: before therapy, at response, and at either sustained remission or disease progression. On average, each sample had approximately 280,000 productive templates and more than 75,000 productive rearrangements. The paper as a whole reports these results and caveats: Baseline clonality was found to be higher than that of age-matched healthy donors and was strongly correlated with circulating CD8+ T-cell counts. At ibrutinib response clonality went up, during sustained remission it held steady, and at progression it dropped back toward baseline. Public clonotypes were found to be uncommon and were observed to contract or remain stable during treatment; the increase in clonality was shown to reflect expansion of private clonotypes at ibrutinib response. Sampling times were not matched between patients in sustained remission and patients whose disease was progressing, and lymph node repertoires were not examined.

This clone was seen at least ten times. Its specific antigen is unknown. The sample holds no much larger clone one base away, and base qualities are not on file. On a MiSeq, deep resolution sequencing aimed for a depth between 1 in 1 million and 1 in 200,000 T cells, with each clonotype covered approximately 9.2x on average. The immunoSEQ hsTCRB Kit was used to generate the TCR beta libraries. In the paper's pipeline: Data were analyzed with ImmunoSEQ Data Assistant and ImmunoSEQ Analyzer, with V, D and J genes assigned per IMGT definitions. Clonality, with values ranging from 0 to 1, was calculated as one minus the normalized Shannon entropy of productive rearrangement frequencies. Only overrepresented clonotypes making up at least 0.05% of each patient's repertoire were included in the public clonotype analysis. Roughly 13 age-matched healthy donor repertoires from immuneACCESS were used as controls for clonality. Drawn from immuneACCESS, this table holds only the in-frame rearrangements with V and J called that TCRdb kept. Clones are partly lost; checked studies trace under half to an unresolved V gene and leave the rest unexplained. For V, J and clone size, that table is used; D and trimming come from the DNA. The sample includes 110,000 to 150,000 clones, with 76% observed a single time. About 5% of the sample lies in the top ten.

V loses 0 bases of germline sequence and J loses 1 base, and the interval between the two ends is 19 bases. Its CDR3 holds 18 amino acids, cysteine through phenylalanine. CDR3 DNA is the only sequence kept; it has 54 bases, read in frame from the first base. The germline V gene sets CDR1 to SGHRS and CDR2 to YFSETQ. Interpreted using the paper, the time point label stands for: around 2 years on ibrutinib. For TCR beta library preparation, roughly 2.2 micrograms of genomic DNA were isolated from cryopreserved PBMCs. Longitudinal blood samples from CLL patients on ibrutinib monotherapy underwent high-throughput TCR beta sequencing. The patients took part in an open-label, single-center phase 2 trial of ibrutinib monotherapy.

This material consisted of PBMCs, taken after 24 months of ibrutinib treatment. This receptor was identified in a human donor with chronic lymphocytic leukemia. The chain is made from TRBV5-1 and TRBJ1-1; the D segment cannot be called with confidence. The DNA sequence is as follows: TGCGCCAGCAGCTTGGAGGGCCCCCCGATGCGGGGGAACACTGAAGCTTTCTTT. It specifies CASSLEGPPMRGNTEAFF.